This TCR beta chain was sequenced for a study of T cell responses to AZD1222 COVID-19 vaccine. The CDR3 has 13 amino acids. Repertoires were generated with immunoSEQ multiplex PCR, while TCRdb's copy carries only in-frame clones and drops some. The repertoire holds over 150,000 clones, roughly nine tenths seen once, with around 1% in the top ten. The table lists this clone with a few counts. At one end the junction does not follow the germline gene, possibly because of a read error. Sequencing used peripheral blood, obtained 28 days after the second AZD1222 dose. The receptor was derived from an adult who received the AZD1222 COVID-19 vaccine. V usage is TRBV12-3 or TRBV12-4 and J usage is TRBJ2-7; D possibly corresponds to TRBD2 (6 bases). The chain's CDR3 is CASSLVGSPREDF. The CDR3 DNA sequence: TGTGCCAGCAGTTTAGTAGGGTCTCCTAGGGAGGACTTC.